This T cell receptor beta chain was profiled in a study of vaccination effects on CD4 cells after COVID-19 (dated by TCRdb to 2022 to 2024). Regarding the study in general: The ViraFEST assay stimulated PBMC with viral peptide pools and then used TCR sequencing to identify antigen-specific CD4+ T cell clonotypes by expansion. Altogether, some ten COVID-19 convalescent patients and several SARS-CoV-2-naive healthy vaccine recipients made up the full study. Under 2.5 million PBMC per well were cultured with about 9 ug/ml peptides in IMDM containing roughly 5% human AB serum, approximately 10 IU/ml IL-2 and gentamicin. Two doses of either the BNT162b2 or the mRNA-1273 mRNA SARS-CoV-2 vaccine were administered to participants. In both COVID-19 convalescent patients and infection-naive vaccine recipients, the study compared SARS-CoV-2 spike-specific CD4+ TCR repertoires from before mRNA vaccination with those from after it. Cultures from other donors in the study were sequenced with the Oncomine TCR Beta short-read assay on an Illumina iSeq 100.

Preparation of the library involved the immunoSEQ multiplex PCR assay. DNA from the CD4+ T cells that had been cultured and isolated underwent TCR beta CDR3 sequencing. Under the source paper's analysis protocol: Non-productive TCR sequences were removed, reads were trimmed to the CDR3 region, and CDR3s of at least 7 amino acids were retained. The MANAFEST web app was used to pick out antigen-specific clonotypes by comparing their expansion in peptide wells with that in reference cultures. To count as positive, a clone had to show expansion at FDR<0.05 compared with the reference and with all other wells, an odds ratio above 5, and a frequency above 0.1% in two replicate wells. Clonotypes significantly expanded in SARS-CoV-2 spike wells and in at least one common cold coronavirus spike condition were defined as cross-reactive. CDR3 similarity was assessed by Levenshtein distance with the stringdist R package, and unrooted trees were built with ape in R 3.6.1. TCRdb took this table from immuneACCESS and kept in-frame rearrangements with V and J called. Such tables lack part of the clones; where checked against another copy, unresolved V genes explain under half of the gap, and the rest is unexplained. The DNA was the basis for D and trimming; V, J and clone size are from that table. The table for this sample lists 70,000 or so clones; approximately 71% of them were counted only once. The biggest ten clones account for under 2.5% of the sample.

After roughly 11 days of culture, CD4+ T cells were isolated with the EasySep CD4+ T cell isolation kit. Healthy vaccine recipients had no prior SARS-CoV-2 infection, confirmed by negative nucleocapsid antibodies before and after vaccination. On days 3 and 7, half of the culture medium was replaced with fresh IL-2-containing medium. Each peptide stimulation condition was cultured in triplicate wells unless otherwise noted. Using Ficoll-Paque Plus gradient centrifugation, PBMC were separated from whole blood and then either used fresh or cryopreserved at -140C. Genomic DNA was extracted from cultured CD4+ T cells with the QIAamp micro DNA kit. What the authors observed across the whole study: The study was limited by a small number of convalescent patients and lacked early post-infection timepoints. Among healthy vaccine recipients, nearly all vaccine-induced clones were SARS-CoV-2 mono-reactive, and just 1 of 255 was cross-reactive with common cold coronaviruses. Clones induced by infection and clones induced by vaccination both contracted markedly at late timepoints after vaccination, which fits with T cell responses waning over time.

The V and J ends are trimmed by 6 bases and 5 bases, leaving 16 bases between them. The CDR3 starts with the cysteine, ends with the phenylalanine, and has 14 residues. Kept here is only the CDR3 DNA, which spans 42 bases and is read in frame from base 1. CDR1 WNHNN and CDR2 SYGVQD were looked up in the germline V gene (reference sequence). As regards this clone: It has no known antigen specificity. The input lacks base qualities; no much larger clone sits a single base away.

This sequence uses TRBV10-1 and TRBJ2-5; TRBD2 is a weak D gene call, 6 bases matching. The sequence came from a human donor who received a COVID-19 vaccine. The sequences come from CD4+ T cells from PBMCs cultured without peptide, collected before COVID-19 vaccination. The DNA is as follows: TGCGCCAGCAGCCCCGGCGGGGCCCGTGAGACCCAGTACTTC. Protein translation: CASSPGGARETQYF.